Listed below are T cell receptor beta chains from one sample, sequenced in a study of T-cell reconstitution after alpha-beta-depleted transplantation in children. TCRdb re-derived calls from the PCR reads in MiXCR, one entry per CDR3 protein. Found here are about 980,000 distinct CDR3 sequences, about 30% of them singletons; the top ten hold over 25%. Sequencing used PBMCs, mostly from graft donor cells, obtained 360 days after TCRalphabeta/CD19-depleted stem cell transplant. The receptors stem from a boy younger than two who had a stem cell transplant for SCID, so the T cells may come from the graft donor. CDR3s include the opening cysteine and the closing phenylalanine or tryptophan. A D gene is named only where the DNA matches it firmly. Size is omitted from some rows. Given values are once, few, many or a class for expanded clones.

NA,TRBV4-3,NA,TRBJ2-2,TGCGCCAGCAGCCAAACCGGACAGACGAACACCGGGGAGCTGTTTTTT,CASSQTGQTNTGELFF
NA,TRBV20-1,NA,TRBJ2-3,TGCAGTGCTAGAAAAGGGTCCACAGATACGCAGTATTTT,CSARKGSTDTQYF
few,TRBV20-1,NA,TRBJ2-3,TGCAGTGCTTCCGACTCCGTGGGCACAGATACGCAGTATTTT,CSASDSVGTDTQYF
NA,TRBV7-9,NA,TRBJ2-7,TGTGCCAGCAGCTTGCCCGTGGGGCAGCTTGGCAACGAGCAGTACTTC,CASSLPVGQLGNEQYF
NA,TRBV27,TRBD2,TRBJ2-5,TGTGCCAGCAGAGTAGCGGGGGGAATCCAAGAGACCCAGTACTTC,CASRVAGGIQETQYF
many,TRBV28,NA,TRBJ2-1,TGTGCCAGCAGTTCCCTGATGGGCGGGGGCCTTTACAATGAGCAGTTCTTC,CASSSLMGGGLYNEQFF
NA,TRBV28,NA,TRBJ2-1,TGTGCCAGCACCCCGGGCGTGCTCTACAATGAGCAGTTCTTC,CASTPGVLYNEQFF
NA,TRBV7-8,NA,TRBJ2-4,TGTGCCAGCAGCTCCCTAGAGGTTTATAGCATTCAGTACTTC,CASSSLEVYSIQYF
NA,TRBV12-3/TRBV12-4,NA,TRBJ2-6,TGTGCCAGCAGTTTCGACACCTACCTCTTTGGGGCCAACGTCCTGACTTTC,CASSFDTYLFGANVLTF
few,TRBV5-6,NA,TRBJ2-1,TGTGCCAGCAGCCTAGGGTGGGGTAAGCTACCCTCCTACAATGAGCAGTTCTTC,CASSLGWGKLPSYNEQFF
NA,TRBV10-3,TRBD2,TRBJ2-1,TGTGCCATCAGACCAGCGGGGTACAACCAAGGGACCTACAATGAGCAGTTCTTC,CAIRPAGYNQGTYNEQFF
few,TRBV24-1,NA,TRBJ2-2,TGTGCCACCAGTGATTTGCCAAGATCGGCCGGGGAGCTGTTTTTT,CATSDLPRSAGELFF
NA,TRBV5-1,NA,TRBJ1-1,TGCGCCAGCAGTCGAACGGACAAACTGAACACTGAAGCTTTCTTT,CASSRTDKLNTEAFF
few,TRBV9,NA,TRBJ2-1,TGTGCCAGCAGCGTAGATTTAGGGGGGTACAATGAGCAGTTCTTC,CASSVDLGGYNEQFF
NA,TRBV9,NA,TRBJ2-7,TGTGCCAGCAGCGTGGGACTTAACACCTACGAGCAGTACTTC,CASSVGLNTYEQYF
many,TRBV11-2,NA,TRBJ2-1,TGTGCCAGCAGCTTAGAACTGATGTTGTTATCTAGTGGGGGGGCTCCTCAGTTCTTC,CASSLELMLLSSGGAPQFF
few,TRBV12-3/TRBV12-4,NA,TRBJ2-7,TGTGCCAGCAGTTCGAAGCAGGGATCGATTCACGAGCAGTACTTC,CASSSKQGSIHEQYF
once,TRBV4-2,TRBD1,TRBJ2-6,TGTGCCAGCAGCCAGGGGACAGGGGGGAGCAGGTCTCTGGTCTCTGGGGCCAACGTCCTGACTTTC,CASSQGTGGSRSLVSGANVLTF
NA,TRBV28,NA,TRBJ1-5,TGTGCCAGCAGCACTCTGGCTTGGAGAGGGAAAAATCAGCCCCAGCATTTT,CASSTLAWRGKNQPQHF
NA,TRBV18,NA,TRBJ2-1,TGTGCCAGCTCACCACCGGGGCTCCCATACAATGAGCAGTTCTTC,CASSPPGLPYNEQFF
NA,TRBV18,NA,TRBJ2-2,TGTGCCAGCTCGCTCCGACAGGTTTCGAACACCGGGGAGCTGTTTTTT,CASSLRQVSNTGELFF
few,TRBV6-5,NA,TRBJ2-2,TGTGCCAGCAGTTACTCATTGAGGGGAATTCGGACCGGGGAGCTGTTTTTT,CASSYSLRGIRTGELFF
NA,TRBV7-2,TRBD1,TRBJ2-6,TGTGCCAGCAGCTTAACGGGACAGGTTCCCTCCGGGGCCAACGTCCTGACTTTC,CASSLTGQVPSGANVLTF
NA,TRBV12-3/TRBV12-4,NA,TRBJ1-2,TGTGCCAGCGGTAACAGGGGCTACACCTTC,CASGNRGYTF
NA,TRBV5-1,NA,TRBJ1-5,TGCGCCAGCAGCTTGGTGGGTCCGGGGCAGCCCCAGCATTTT,CASSLVGPGQPQHF
few,TRBV29-1,NA,TRBJ2-3,TGCAGCGTTGCGGATACGCAGTATTTT,CSVADTQYF
NA,TRBV5-5,NA,TRBJ1-6,TGTGCCAGCAGCTCTGTCGAATCCCGGAGCTCCTATAATTCACCCCTCCACTTT,CASSSVESRSSYNSPLHF
NA,TRBV18,TRBD1,TRBJ2-7,TGTGCCAGCTCACAGGGACAGAAGGACGAGCAGTACTTC,CASSQGQKDEQYF
NA,TRBV7-9,NA,TRBJ1-3,TGTGCCAGCAGCAGATCGGACAGTATAGACACCATATATTTT,CASSRSDSIDTIYF
few,TRBV7-2,NA,TRBJ2-5,TGTGCCAGCAGCTTAGATCCAGGGAGATTGGAGACCCAGTACTTC,CASSLDPGRLETQYF